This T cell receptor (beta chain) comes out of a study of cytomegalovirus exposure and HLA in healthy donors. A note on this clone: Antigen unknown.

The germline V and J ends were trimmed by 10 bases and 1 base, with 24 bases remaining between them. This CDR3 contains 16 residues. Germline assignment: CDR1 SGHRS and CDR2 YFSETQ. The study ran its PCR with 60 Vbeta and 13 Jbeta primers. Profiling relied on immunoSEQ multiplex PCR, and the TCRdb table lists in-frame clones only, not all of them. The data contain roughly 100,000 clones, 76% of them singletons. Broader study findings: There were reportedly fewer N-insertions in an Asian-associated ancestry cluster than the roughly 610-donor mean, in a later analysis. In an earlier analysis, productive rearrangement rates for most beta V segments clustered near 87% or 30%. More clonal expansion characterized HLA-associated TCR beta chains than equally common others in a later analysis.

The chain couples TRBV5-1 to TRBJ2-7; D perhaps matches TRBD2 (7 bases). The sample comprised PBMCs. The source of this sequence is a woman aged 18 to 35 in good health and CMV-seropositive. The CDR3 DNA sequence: TGCGCCTGGGGGGAGGGGGACACGCCTCCTTCCTACGAGCAGTACTTC. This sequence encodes CAWGEGDTPPSYEQYF.